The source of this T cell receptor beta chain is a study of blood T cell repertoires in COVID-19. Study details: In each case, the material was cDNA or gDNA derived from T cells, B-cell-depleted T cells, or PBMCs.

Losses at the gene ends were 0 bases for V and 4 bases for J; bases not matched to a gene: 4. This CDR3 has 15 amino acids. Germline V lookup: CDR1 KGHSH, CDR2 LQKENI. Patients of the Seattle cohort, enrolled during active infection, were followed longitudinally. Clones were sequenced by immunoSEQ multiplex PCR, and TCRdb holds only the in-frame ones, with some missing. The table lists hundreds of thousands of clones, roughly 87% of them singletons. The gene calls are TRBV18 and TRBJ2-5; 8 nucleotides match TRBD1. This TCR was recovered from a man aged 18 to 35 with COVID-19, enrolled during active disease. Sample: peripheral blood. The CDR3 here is CASSPPGQAGETQYF. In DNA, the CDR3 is TGTGCCAGCTCACCACCGGGACAGGCGGGAGAGACCCAGTACTTC.